This note documents a single T cell receptor (beta chain) sequence. Its specificity is unknown. Total RNA (around 500 ng) served as template for TCR beta cDNA synthesis primed by a constant-region primer. Researchers made the TCR beta libraries by running three nested multiplex PCR rounds with slightly modified ARM-PCR. MiXCR, applied by TCRdb to the multiplex PCR reads, yields one record per CDR3 protein. In the table there are some 110,000 distinct CDR3 sequences, approximately 64% of which are singletons. Starting material for RNA and DNA co-extraction consisted of 20-30 mg of unsorted bulk tissue. The sample originates from a study of tumor-infiltrating lymphocytes in primary liver carcinoma. Study-level results: Just about 7-25% of leading clones were found in every one of five regions.

The sequence came from an older woman with primary liver carcinoma and hepatitis B virus infection. The sample comprised liver tumor tissue from sampling region 3. Subset: tumor region T3, left-lateral pole.

The CDR3 region has the DNA TGTGCCAGCTGCATAGCTCCAGAGGGCCTACGGAGGGACACAGATACGCAGTATTTT. This sequence encodes CASCIAPEGLRRDTDTQYF. The V call is TRBV11-2, the J call TRBJ2-3; TRBD2 might be the D (6 bases). Germline assignment: CDR1 SGHAT and CDR2 FQNNGV. Trimming removed 8 bases at V and 2 bases at J, with 29 bases between. This CDR3 comprises 19 residues.